The sequence of this T cell receptor (beta chain) was determined in a study of shared clonotypes between healthy human individuals. Overall study: CD4 naive cells filled three plates per donor, CD4 memory three, CD8 naive two and CD8 memory one. Study-level points and caveats: What limited the represented genetic and exposure-history diversity was the small number of donors.

Concerning this clone: Its specificity is not known.

Cells designated naive CD8 were CD45RO-negative and were positively selected for CCR7, with terminally differentiated effector memory CD45RA+ cells excluded. Each sample came from a Caucasian adult donor living in Nashville, Tennessee. Sequencing was performed with immunoSEQ multiplex PCR; in TCRdb, only in-frame clones are kept and a portion is missing. The sample carries 650,000 to 800,000 clones, about 91% recorded once. The source of this sequence is a man aged 25-40 years in good health. Sequencing used naive CD8+ T cells sorted from blood.

CDR3 in DNA: TGTGCCAGCGCGGGGGGGGGTCCCACGCGCGGCTACACCTTC. Translation: CASAGGGPTRGYTF. This chain links TRBV27 with TRBJ1-2; tentative D call: TRBD1 (5 bases). This CDR3 comprises 14 residues. V gave up 8 bases and J gave up 8 bases, with 21 bases separating them. Germline CDR1 reads MNHEY; CDR2 reads SMNVEV (reference sequence).